Below are 15 T cell receptor beta chains sequenced from a single sample in a study of human T cells and chemical hapten exposure. TCRdb redid the calling of the RACE reads with MiXCR, one entry per CDR3 protein. The sample lists some 400,000 distinct CDR3 sequences, around 5% occurring once. The sample's time point: patch test 1, 2 weeks after DPC sensitization. Regarding treatment: therapeutic diphenylcyclopropenone sensitization with weekly scalp DPC. The source was whole blood, collected in connection with sensitization to the hapten diphenylcyclopropenone (DPC). These receptors came from a woman aged 50 to 60 with alopecia areata. Some clones in this sample may be carry-over from other donors' samples.

The rearrangement links TRBV19 to TRBJ1-5; tentatively, D is TRBD1 (5 bases). CDR1 and CDR2 (germline): LNHDA, SQIVND (reference sequence). Trimming removed 1 base at V and 7 bases at J, with 14 bases between. The CDR3 consists of 15 residues. CDR3: CASSIGTGENQPQHF. CDR3 sequence (DNA): TGTGCCAGTAGTATAGGAACGGGGGAAAACCAGCCCCAGCATTTT.

This clonotype appeared a few times. V and J are TRBV20-1 and TRBJ2-3; possible D gene TRBD2, 6 bases. The germline V gene has CDR1 DFQATT and CDR2 SNEGSKA (reference sequence). The CDR3 contains 16 residues. V lost 0 bases, J lost 6 bases, and 19 bases lay in between. CDR3 coding DNA: TGCAGTGCTAGAGACCCCTCGGGGCGGGGAGCCGATACGCAGTATTTT. It encodes CSARDPSGRGADTQYF.

A few counts support this clonotype. The rearrangement links TRBV7-2 to TRBJ2-5; the match to TRBD2 covers 13 bases. Germline-derived CDR1 and CDR2 are SGHTA and FQGNSA. This CDR3 is built from 18 residues. J gave up 3 bases and V 5 bases, and 12 bases lay outside the gene matches. The CDR3 spells CASSPDFRLAGGKETQYF. CDR3 coding DNA: TGTGCCAGCAGCCCTGACTTTAGACTAGCGGGAGGAAAAGAGACCCAGTACTTC.

In its sample, this clonotype was seen many times. V and J are TRBV5-6 and TRBJ1-2; D call uncertain. The germline V gene encodes CDR1 SGHDT and CDR2 YYEEEE. The CDR3 is made up of 14 amino acids. The V and J ends lost 5 bases and 4 bases respectively, with 15 bases between them. The DNA of the CDR3 is TGTGCCAGCAGTTCCGCTTTGGACGCCTATGGCTACACCTTC. Translating it yields CASSSALDAYGYTF.

This clonotype was seen only a few times. V usage is TRBV24-1 and J usage is TRBJ1-5; D call uncertain. Trimming took off 3 bases at V and 4 bases at J, with 9 bases between the two ends. The CDR3 has 14 amino acids. Germline V gene lookup returns CDR1 KGHDR and CDR2 SFDVKD. The CDR3 region is CATSDPLGNQPQHF. In DNA form, the CDR3 reads TGTGCCACCAGTGATCCCTTAGGGAATCAGCCCCAGCATTTT.

This clonotype came up many times. The genes are TRBV7-9 and TRBJ1-1; the D is unclear. V was pared by 4 bases and J by 1 base, with 13 bases between. There are 15 residues in the CDR3. The V gene's germline CDR1 is SEHNR and CDR2 FQNEAQ (reference sequence). The CDR3 DNA follows: TGTGCCAGCAGCTCCAGCTGGGCGGGGAACACTGAAGCTTTCTTT. This encodes CASSSSWAGNTEAFF.

This clonotype was seen ten or more times. The rearrangement joins TRBV6-4 to TRBJ1-1; 8 nucleotides agree with TRBD1. Unmatched junction bases numbered 6, after V lost 7 bases and J lost 2 bases. CDR3 size: 14 residues. Per the germline V gene, CDR1 is MRHNA and CDR2 is SNTAGT. The CDR3 loop is CASNLQGDNTEAFF. The DNA of the CDR3 is TGTGCCAGCAATCTACAGGGGGATAACACTGAAGCTTTCTTT.

At least ten counts were recorded for this clonotype. The gene calls are TRBV4-2 and TRBJ1-2; D ambiguous. Per the germline V gene, CDR1 is LGHNA and CDR2 is YNFKEQ. The CDR3 totals 11 residues. Trimming left V 3 bases short and J 8 bases short, with 7 bases between. As DNA, the CDR3 is TGTGCCAGCAGCCATGTCGACGGCTACACCTTC. Amino acids: CASSHVDGYTF.

There are many counts of this clonotype. V usage is TRBV7-9 and J usage is TRBJ2-7; the match to TRBD2 covers 8 bases. The J segment lost 3 bases and the V segment lost 4 bases, leaving 5 bases of the junction unmatched. CDR3 length: 14 residues. From germline, CDR1 is SEHNR and CDR2 FQNEAQ (reference sequence). DNA for the CDR3: TGTGCCAGCAGCTCGAAGCGGGAGAGCTACGAGCAGTACTTC. Residues: CASSSKRESYEQYF.

The J gene is TRBJ2-1, the V gene TRBV5-1; TRBD2 aligns across 10 bases. The CDR3 covers 15 residues. The V segment lost 7 bases and the J segment 6 bases; nucleotides outside the gene matches: 10. From germline, CDR1 is SGHRS and CDR2 YFSETQ. CDR3 sequence (DNA): TGCGCCAGCCGTCGGACTAGCGGAGAGGGCAATGAGCAGTTCTTC. It yields the protein CASRRTSGEGNEQFF.

This clonotype was detected ten times or more. The V gene is TRBV6-1, the J gene TRBJ1-6; 7 nucleotides line up with TRBD1. This CDR3 region has 13 residues. From germline, CDR1 is MNHNS and CDR2 SASEGT. V gave up 6 bases and J gave up 9 bases; unmatched junction bases: 5. The DNA for the CDR3 is TGTGCCAGCAGAAGACAGGGCGGTTCACCCCTCCACTTT. Its protein is CASRRQGGSPLHF.

This clonotype was picked up many times. The V call is TRBV12-5, the J call TRBJ1-6; the D gene is possibly TRBD1 (5 bases). There are 14 residues in the CDR3. V lost 1 base and J lost 7, with 8 bases in between. The germline V gene encodes CDR1 LGHNT and CDR2 FRNRAP. CDR3 DNA: TGTGCTAGTGGTTTGGGCGGGGGAAATTCACCCCTCCACTTT. Translated: CASGLGGGNSPLHF.

At least ten counts were recorded for this clonotype. The V call is TRBV19, the J call TRBJ2-2, with D maybe TRBD1 (8 bases). Trimming removed 3 bases from V and 3 bases from J, with 14 bases in between. Germline CDR1 and CDR2: LNHDA and SQIVND (reference sequence). The CDR3 covers 16 residues. The CDR3 nucleotides are TGTGCCAGTAGTATTAGGACAGGGAGGGACACCGGGGAGCTGTTTTTT. Its protein product is CASSIRTGRDTGELFF.

The CDR3 sequence is CASSFPDRRNTEAFF. The CDR3 DNA reads TGTGCCAGCAGTTTTCCCGACAGACGAAACACTGAAGCTTTCTTT. This chain joins TRBV12-3 or TRBV12-4 and TRBJ1-1; weak D call: TRBD1 (5 bases). The CDR3 spans 15 residues. V was shortened by 3 bases and J by 2 bases, with 13 bases between the two germline ends.

This clonotype appeared many times. This chain joins TRBV20-1 and TRBJ2-3; the D gene is possibly TRBD1 (6 bases). The CDR3 is made up of 14 amino acids. The germline V gene encodes CDR1 DFQATT and CDR2 SNEGSKA (reference sequence). Trimming stripped 5 bases from V and 0 bases from J, with 12 bases between. The CDR3 nucleotides read TGCAGTGCTGACGGACAGACTAGCACAGATACGCAGTATTTT. The encoded protein is CSADGQTSTDTQYF.